This T cell receptor beta chain emerged from a study of technical replicates of blood from four donors. The germline V gene has CDR1 LNHNV and CDR2 YYDKDF (reference sequence). CDR3 length equals 20 residues. J gave up 0 bases and V 1 base, and 17 bases lay outside the gene matches. Clones were sequenced by immunoSEQ multiplex PCR, and TCRdb holds only the in-frame ones, with some missing. The sample contains tens of thousands of clones, roughly nine tenths of which appear only once. Sequencing was done on a sample of T cells isolated from PBMCs. The TCR comes from a human donor in good health. The chain joins TRBV15 to TRBJ1-1; 7 bases match TRBD1. CDR3 sequence: CATSRGKAFRTGHMNTEAFF. DNA of the CDR3: TGTGCCACCAGCAGAGGAAAGGCGTTTAGGACAGGACATATGAACACTGAAGCTTTCTTT.